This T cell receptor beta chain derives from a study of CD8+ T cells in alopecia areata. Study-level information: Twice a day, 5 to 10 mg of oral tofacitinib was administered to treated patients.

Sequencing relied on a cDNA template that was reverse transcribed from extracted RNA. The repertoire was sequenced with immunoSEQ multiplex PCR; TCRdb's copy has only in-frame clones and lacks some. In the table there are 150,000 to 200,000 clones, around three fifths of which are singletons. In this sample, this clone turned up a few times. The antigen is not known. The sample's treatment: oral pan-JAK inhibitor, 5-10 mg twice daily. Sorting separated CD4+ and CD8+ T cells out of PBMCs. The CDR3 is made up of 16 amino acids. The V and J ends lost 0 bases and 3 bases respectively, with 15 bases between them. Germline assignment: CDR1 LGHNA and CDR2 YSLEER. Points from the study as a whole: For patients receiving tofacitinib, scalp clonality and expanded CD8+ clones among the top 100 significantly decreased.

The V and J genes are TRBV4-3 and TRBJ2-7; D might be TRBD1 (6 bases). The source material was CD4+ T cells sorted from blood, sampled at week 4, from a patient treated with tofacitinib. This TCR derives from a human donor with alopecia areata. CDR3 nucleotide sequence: TGCGCCAGCAGCCAAGATGGTGTAGGGGGTTTCTACGAGCAGTACTTC. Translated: CASSQDGVGGFYEQYF.